A single sample gave rise to the 29 T cell receptor beta chains below, sequenced in a study of blood T cells in healthy people across ages. A second about 7 to 11 cycle PCR used barcoded and J-beta primers. TCRdb recomputed calls from the 5' RACE reads with MiXCR, one row per CDR3 protein. The repertoire includes fewer than 750,000 distinct CDR3 sequences, under 65% of them detected once, and approximately 15% sits in the top ten. The sequenced sample was blood. These receptors all come from a woman older than 75 in good health.

This clonotype came up a few times. The chain couples TRBV28 to TRBJ2-1; D remains ambiguous. CDR3 length: 13 residues. The V gene's germline CDR1 is MDHEN and CDR2 SYDVKM. V was pared by 1 base and J by 4 bases, with 5 bases between. The CDR3 DNA follows: TGTGCCAGCAGTTTATCCCTGTACAATGAGCAGTTCTTC. Its protein is CASSLSLYNEQFF.

J is TRBJ2-5 and V is TRBV24-1, with 7 bases fitting TRBD1. The CDR3 has 15 residues. The germline V gene encodes CDR1 KGHDR and CDR2 SFDVKD. The J segment lost 5 bases and the V segment lost 3 bases, leaving 8 bases of the junction unmatched. CDR3 amino acids: CATSDGGQTLETQYF. In DNA form, the CDR3 reads TGTGCCACCAGTGATGGGGGACAGACCCTGGAGACCCAGTACTTC.

The chain carries TRBV24-1 and TRBJ2-3; 9 bases line up with TRBD1. This CDR3 contains 15 residues. CDR1 and CDR2 from the germline V gene are KGHDR and SFDVKD. The junction had 5 bases not matched to a gene; V was cut back by 3 bases and J by 5 bases. The CDR3 loop is CATSDPGTGLDTQYF. CDR3 in DNA: TGTGCCACCAGTGATCCCGGGACAGGGTTAGATACGCAGTATTTT.

The V gene is TRBV21-1, the J gene TRBJ2-5; no check of the table's D call, TRBD1, against the DNA was made. TRBV21-1 is labeled a pseudogene. CDR3 length equals 15 residues. The CDR3 sequence is CASSPPDSNLETQYF. Written as DNA, the CDR3 is TGTGCCAGCAGCCCTCCGGACAGCAATTTAGAGACCCAGTACTTC.

Details on this clonotype: A read error is possible here, since a much larger clone lies one base away. The J gene is TRBJ2-3, the V gene TRBV20-1; the D gene is possibly TRBD1 (5 bases). V was clipped by 6 bases and J by 1 base, with 17 bases between them. CDR1 is DFQATT and CDR2 is SNEGSKA in the germline V gene (reference sequence). This CDR3 has 15 amino acids. The CDR3 DNA is TGCAGTGCCAGGGCTACGTGGATTGGCACAGATACGCAGTATTTT. It codes for CSARATWIGTDTQYF.

A note on this clonotype: A much larger clone differs by one base, so this may be a read error. The V and J genes are TRBV20-1 and TRBJ2-7; no definite D call. Trimming cost V 4 bases and J 2 bases, with 9 bases left between them. Germline V gene lookup returns CDR1 DFQATT and CDR2 SNEGSKA (reference sequence). CDR3 length equals 12 residues. CDR3 sequence reads: CSANRGTYEQYF. For the CDR3, the DNA is TGCAGTGCTAACAGAGGAACCTACGAGCAGTACTTC.

The V call is TRBV5-1, the J call TRBJ1-1, with TRBD1 matching over 12 bases. The CDR3 has 19 amino acids. The ends lost 4 bases at V and 0 bases at J; junction bases unmatched: 13. CDR1 SGHRS and CDR2 YFSETQ come from the germline V gene. CDR3 residues: CASSLPTQGQGALNTEAFF. CDR3 bases: TGCGCCAGCAGCCTCCCCACCCAGGGACAGGGGGCCTTGAACACTGAAGCTTTCTTT. The full variable domain, in which reference TRBV5-1 and TRBJ1-1 provide the parts outside the CDR3, is KAGVTQTPRYLIKTRGQQVTLSCSPISGHRSVSWYQQTPGQGLQFLFEYFSETQRNKGNFPGRFSGRQFSNSRSEMNVSTLELGDSALYLCASSLPTQGQGALNTEAFFGQGTRLTVV.

V gene TRBV6-2 or TRBV6-3 combines with J gene TRBJ2-5; unclear D gene. Trimming took 2 bases from V and 4 from J, leaving 8 bases between them. The CDR3 contains 13 residues. Germline CDR1 and CDR2: MNHEY and SVGEGT. CDR3 residues: CASSYGGSETQYF. The CDR3 DNA is TGTGCCAGCAGTTACGGTGGATCAGAGACCCAGTACTTC.

The rearrangement links TRBV7-2 to TRBJ1-5, with D possibly TRBD1 on 5 matching bases. CDR1 and CDR2 from the germline V gene are SGHTA and FQGNSA. This CDR3 contains 15 residues. The V gene lost 5 bases and the J gene lost 7 bases, with 18 bases spanning the gap. CDR3 bases: TGTGCCAGCAGCCCAAGGGACGGGGGAAGACAGCCCCAGCATTTT. Translated, it gives CASSPRDGGRQPQHF.

The V call is TRBV30, the J call TRBJ2-2; D is perhaps TRBD2 (5 bases). The V gene's germline CDR1 is GTSNPN and CDR2 SVGIG (reference sequence). This CDR3 is built from 16 residues. The V end was cut by 4 bases, the J end by 2 bases, with 17 bases between. Written as DNA, the CDR3 is TGTGCCTGGACCCGAGGGCTCGTCCTTAACACCGGGGAGCTGTTTTTT. This sequence encodes CAWTRGLVLNTGELFF. Full variable domain (remainder filled in from reference TRBV30 and TRBJ2-2): SQTIHQWPATLVQPVGSPLSLECTVEGTSNPNLYWYRQAAGRGLQLLFYSVGIGQISSEVPQNLSASRPQDRQFILSSKKLLLSDSGFYLCAWTRGLVLNTGELFFGEGSRLTVL.

At least ten counts were recorded for this clonotype. This chain's CDR3 is CASSRGQGPDTQYF. The CDR3 region has the DNA TGTGCCAGCAGTCGAGGACAGGGTCCAGATACGCAGTATTTT. The rearrangement links TRBV6-6 to TRBJ2-3; TRBD1 agrees at 8 bases. V lost 5 bases, J lost 4 bases, and 5 bases stayed unmatched. The CDR3 length is 14 residues. Looked up from germline, CDR1 is MNHNY and CDR2 is SVGAGI (reference sequence).

This clonotype was seen ten or more times. V gene TRBV21-1 combines with J gene TRBJ2-7; TRBD2 was called by the table and not checked on the DNA. TRBV21-1 is a documented pseudogene. The CDR3 sequence is 14 residues long. Written as DNA, the CDR3 is TGTGCCAGCAGCTCACCGGACTATACCTACGAGCAGTACTTC. Translation gives CASSSPDYTYEQYF.

This clonotype came up many times. V is TRBV7-2 and J is TRBJ2-1; 10 positions agree with TRBD1. The ends lost 7 bases at V and 7 bases at J; junction bases unmatched: 7. The germline V gene has CDR1 SGHTA and CDR2 FQGNSA. The CDR3 consists of 14 residues. The CDR3 protein is CASTRQGAGNEQFF. Written as DNA, the CDR3 is TGTGCCAGCACCAGACAGGGGGCAGGGAATGAGCAGTTCTTC.

This clonotype was counted only a few times. V is TRBV4-1 and J is TRBJ2-1; D is possibly TRBD2 (7 bases). Germline V gene lookup returns CDR1 MGHRA and CDR2 YSYEKL. Trimming pared 4 bases from V and 6 bases from J, leaving 22 bases between. The CDR3 sequence is 17 residues long. The CDR3 sequence: CASSRSPGAGEPNEQFF. As DNA, the CDR3 is TGCGCCAGCAGCCGATCCCCAGGGGCGGGAGAACCCAATGAGCAGTTCTTC.

The table lists this clonotype with a count of one. J is TRBJ2-1 and V is TRBV12-3 or TRBV12-4, with TRBD2 matching 10 bases. The CDR3 runs to 16 residues. With V trimmed by 4 bases and J by 7 bases, 10 bases remained unmatched. The CDR3 reads CASSSGLAARWNEQFF. Written as DNA, the CDR3 is TGTGCCAGCAGTTCCGGACTAGCGGCGAGGTGGAATGAGCAGTTCTTC.

In this sample, this clonotype turned up many times. This chain joins TRBV29-1 and TRBJ2-5, with D possibly matching TRBD2 (7 bases). This CDR3 comprises 12 residues. V was trimmed by 8 bases and J by 4 bases, leaving 14 bases between them. From germline, CDR1 is SQVTM and CDR2 ANQGSEA. CDR3 DNA: TGCAGCATCGAGGGGGGGAGAGAGACCCAGTACTTC. It yields the protein CSIEGGRETQYF.

For this clonotype: A much larger clone is a single base away; this may be a read error. V gene TRBV5-1 combines with J gene TRBJ2-7, with D possibly TRBD1 on 6 matching bases. The CDR3 has 14 residues. Germline loops: CDR1 SGHRS, CDR2 YFSETQ. The CDR3 spells CASSLRDTSYEQYF. The CDR3 nucleotides read TGCGCCAGCAGCTTGCGGGACACTTCCTATGAGCAGTACTTC.

This chain joins TRBV7-2 and TRBJ2-3, with a weak D call TRBD2 (5 bases). CDR3 length: 14 amino acids. The V gene lost 5 bases and the J gene lost 2 bases, with 11 bases spanning the gap. Germline CDR1 reads SGHTA; CDR2 reads FQGNSA. This CDR3 reads CASSVRDYTDTQYF. The CDR3 DNA sequence: TGTGCCAGCAGCGTAAGAGACTACACAGATACGCAGTATTTT.

The chain couples TRBV4-3 to TRBJ2-3, with D unclear. Looked up from germline, CDR1 is LGHNA and CDR2 is YSLEER. V was pared by 3 bases and J by 3 bases, with 10 bases between. This CDR3 has 14 residues. CDR3 in DNA: TGCGCCAGCAGCCAGGGTAGCAGTACAGATACGCAGTATTTT. This gives the protein CASSQGSSTDTQYF.

The chain is built from TRBV28 and TRBJ2-6; no definite D call. V lost 7 bases to trimming and J lost 3 bases, with 19 bases between them. From germline, CDR1 is MDHEN and CDR2 SYDVKM. This CDR3 is built from 17 residues. CDR3 bases: TGTGCCAGCAATCGTAACCTTCTGGATCGTGGGGCCAACGTCCTGACTTTC. Translating it yields CASNRNLLDRGANVLTF.

The V call is TRBV12-3 or TRBV12-4, the J call TRBJ1-1, with TRBD1 matching 10 bases. Germline trimming cut 2 bases from V and 8 bases from J; bases unmatched to any gene: 8. The CDR3 sequence is 15 residues long. The CDR3 DNA reads TGTGCCAGCAGTTTACAGACAGGGGGCGCAGGGGAAGCTTTCTTT. It encodes CASSLQTGGAGEAFF.

This clonotype was detected many times. The V gene is TRBV12-3 or TRBV12-4, the J gene TRBJ1-4, with TRBD1 as a possible D gene (5 bases). V lost 3 bases, J lost 2 bases, and 16 bases lay in between. The CDR3 consists of 17 residues. The CDR3 bases are TGTGCCAGCAGTTTCGTTCCAGGATGGGGGACTAATGAAAAACTGTTTTTT. Its protein is CASSFVPGWGTNEKLFF.

This clonotype has only one observation. Possible read error: a much larger clone is one base away. The chain is built from TRBV28 and TRBJ1-2, with D perhaps TRBD1 (6 bases). Per germline, CDR1 MDHEN and CDR2 SYDVKM. V lost 5 bases and J 4 bases, leaving 11 bases between the germline ends. The CDR3 contains 13 residues. In nucleotides, the CDR3 is TGTGCCAGCAGTGCCGACAGGTTCTATGGCTACACCTTC. This sequence encodes CASSADRFYGYTF.

This clonotype was detected many times. The chain links TRBV4-1 to TRBJ2-5; D is uncertain. From germline, CDR1 is MGHRA and CDR2 YSYEKL. The CDR3 is made up of 13 amino acids. Trimming stripped 1 base from V and 2 bases from J, with 5 bases between. The CDR3, as DNA: TGCGCCAGCAGCCAAGGGGGACAAGAGACCCAGTACTTC. It yields the protein CASSQGGQETQYF.

In this sample, this clonotype turned up many times. The rearrangement joins TRBV6-6 to TRBJ2-1; D not resolved. Trimming left V 2 bases short and J 6 bases short, with 2 bases between. This CDR3 comprises 11 residues. Germline CDR1 and CDR2: MNHNY and SVGAGI (reference sequence). For the CDR3, the DNA is TGTGCCAGCAGTTACAGCAATGAGCAGTTCTTC. Protein sequence: CASSYSNEQFF.

This rearrangement joins TRBV14 to TRBJ2-5; possible D gene TRBD2, 5 bases. The CDR3 spans 22 residues. V gave up 0 bases and J gave up 0 bases, with 29 bases separating them. CDR1 is SGHDN, CDR2 FVKESK, per germline. CDR3 nucleotide sequence: TGTGCCAGCAGCCAAGATTTGGGCGAGGGCCTAAAATCCGCCGTATACCAAGAGACCCAGTACTTC. Protein sequence: CASSQDLGEGLKSAVYQETQYF.

In this sample, this clonotype turned up a few times. This chain links TRBV12-3 or TRBV12-4 with TRBJ2-3; 8 nucleotides agree with TRBD2. CDR3 length: 15 amino acids. J lost 2 bases, V lost 7 bases, and 8 bases had no gene match. The DNA of the CDR3 is TGTGCCAGCACCCCGACTAGCGCCGACACAGATACGCAGTATTTT. Translated, it gives CASTPTSADTDTQYF.

This clonotype showed up just once. CDR3 DNA: TGCAGTGCCCGGGCCCCTTTCGAAAATTCACCCCTCCACTTT. Protein product: CSARAPFENSPLHF. V usage is TRBV20-1 and J usage is TRBJ1-6; no firm D call. Germline V gene sequence: CDR1 DFQATT, CDR2 SNEGSKA (reference sequence). The V end lost 6 bases, the J end lost 7 bases, and 16 bases lay between the germline ends. The CDR3 runs to 14 residues.

Concerning this clonotype itself: The limits of the CDR3 on the DNA are not certain, so only TCRdb's listed CDR3 is given. This rearrangement joins TRBV15 to TRBJ2-3; TRBD1, the table's D call, lacks a check against the DNA. Per germline, CDR1 LNHNV and CDR2 YYDKDF (reference sequence). The CDR3 is 19 residues long, ends included. This chain's CDR3 is CATSPRDRVFSGVPDTQYF.